This section outlines one T cell receptor (beta chain) sequence together with its context. The antigen is unknown. This entry belongs to a study of OX40 agonist ivuxolimab in advanced cancers. Study-level background: The treatment was a fully human IgG2 OX40 agonist, ivuxolimab. Partial responses were observed in three patients, of whom one had hepatocellular carcinoma and two had cutaneous melanoma.

Study outcomes and limitations: CD4+ T cells averaged fewer expanded clones than CD8+ T cells.

Generated by immunoSEQ multiplex PCR, the TCRdb table keeps only in-frame clones and is missing some. The repertoire holds some 70,000 clones, approximately 84% seen once, with 2% to 2.5% in the top ten. Patients who had autoimmune disease history or got systemic immunosuppression were left out. Germline V lookup: CDR1 SGDLS, CDR2 YYNGEE. Trimming shortened V by 1 base and J by 7 bases, and 11 bases separated the two germline ends. The CDR3 loop spans 13 amino acids. The sequences come from CD4+ or CD8+ T cells sorted from blood, collected in a trial of the OX40 agonist ivuxolimab. The chain couples TRBV9 to TRBJ2-5; D is possibly TRBD1 or TRBD2 (5 bases each). The clonotype was recovered from an adult with an advanced solid tumor such as melanoma, head and neck, liver or kidney cancer. The chain's CDR3 is CASSVSGDGTQYF. CDR3 coding DNA: TGTGCCAGCAGCGTAAGTGGGGACGGGACCCAGTACTTC.